One and the same sample provided the 9 T cell receptor beta chains below, sequenced in a study of cytomegalovirus exposure and HLA in healthy donors. The PCR had 60 Vbeta and 13 Jbeta primers. The repertoire was sequenced with immunoSEQ multiplex PCR; TCRdb's copy has only in-frame clones and lacks some. The repertoire holds about 100,000 clones, over 70% seen once, with around 2.1% in the top ten. The sample taken for sequencing was PBMCs. The receptors come from a young man in good health and CMV-seronegative.

The chain combines TRBV7-8 with TRBJ2-5; 11 nucleotides align to TRBD1. This CDR3 is built from 15 residues. The J segment lost 5 bases and the V segment lost 5 bases, leaving 7 bases of the junction unmatched. Germline CDR1 and CDR2: SGHVS and FQNEAQ. This CDR3 reads CASSPGQGAWETQYF. The CDR3 DNA sequence: TGTGCCAGCAGCCCAGGACAGGGGGCGTGGGAGACCCAGTACTTC.

V gene TRBV6-5 combines with J gene TRBJ2-1, with D possibly matching TRBD2 (5 bases). The V gene's germline CDR1 is MNHEY and CDR2 SVGAGI. Between the trimmed V and J ends, which lost 0 bases and 7 bases, there was a span of 13 bases. The CDR3 is 15 amino acids. The DNA of the CDR3 is TGTGCCAGCAGTTACTCGCTAGCACGGGGAAATGAGCAGTTCTTC. Protein sequence: CASSYSLARGNEQFF.

This clone was seen a few times. The J gene is TRBJ2-7, the V gene TRBV4-1, with a weak D call TRBD1 (5 bases). The CDR3 is made up of 16 amino acids. Trimming took 0 bases from V and 2 from J, leaving 14 bases between them. Germline CDR1 is MGHRA and CDR2 is YSYEKL. The CDR3 region is CASSQDMGPIPYEQYF. In DNA, the CDR3 is TGCGCCAGCAGCCAAGATATGGGGCCCATCCCCTACGAGCAGTACTTC.

This rearrangement joins TRBV5-1 to TRBJ2-1; 11 bases match TRBD2. The CDR3 consists of 19 residues. CDR1 and CDR2 (germline): SGHRS, YFSETQ. Trimming removed 4 bases from V and 0 bases from J; junction bases left unmatched: 12. The CDR3 DNA reads as TGCGCCAGCAGCACCCTAGGGACTAGCGGCAGTAGCTCCTACAATGAGCAGTTCTTC. Translation: CASSTLGTSGSSSYNEQFF.

The V and J genes are TRBV5-1 and TRBJ2-7; possible D gene TRBD1, 5 bases. Looked up from germline, CDR1 is SGHRS and CDR2 is YFSETQ. The CDR3 has 13 residues. Trimming removed 6 bases from V and 4 bases from J, with 14 bases in between. CDR3 region: CASTITQGYEQYF. In DNA form, the CDR3 reads TGCGCCAGCACCATCACGCAGGGATACGAGCAGTACTTC.

V is TRBV6-1 and J is TRBJ2-7, with TRBD1 matching 7 bases. The junction had 9 bases not matched to a gene; V was cut back by 6 bases and J by 4 bases. Germline CDR1 and CDR2: MNHNS and SASEGT. This CDR3 comprises 14 residues. CDR3 coding DNA: TGTGCCAGCAGCCACCCGGGACAGAGGTACGAGCAGTACTTC. Residues: CASSHPGQRYEQYF.

V and J are TRBV4-1 and TRBJ1-1; TRBD1 aligns across 10 bases. Losses at the gene ends were 5 bases for V and 3 bases for J; bases not matched to a gene: 3. This CDR3 region has 14 residues. Germline V gene lookup returns CDR1 MGHRA and CDR2 YSYEKL. As DNA, the CDR3 is TGCGCCAGCAGCTGGACAGGGGGGGACACTGAAGCTTTCTTT. Translated, it gives CASSWTGGDTEAFF.

J is TRBJ1-5 and V is TRBV28, with D possibly being TRBD1 (6 bases). V was clipped by 7 bases and J by 0 bases, with 16 bases between them. This CDR3 contains 16 residues. Germline V gene sequence: CDR1 MDHEN, CDR2 SYDVKM. The CDR3 here is CASTPTGLYSNQPQHF. The CDR3 region has the DNA TGTGCCAGCACCCCGACAGGATTGTATAGCAATCAGCCCCAGCATTTT.

This chain links TRBV2 with TRBJ2-3; 7 nucleotides line up with TRBD2. CDR1 is SNHLY, CDR2 FYNNEI, per germline. CDR3 length: 11 amino acids. V dropped 8 bases and J dropped 5; count of bases not matched to a gene: 1. This chain's CDR3 is CASGEGDTQYF. CDR3 in DNA: TGTGCCAGCGGGGAGGGAGATACGCAGTATTTT.